This T cell receptor beta chain comes out of a study of T cells expressing NK-cell markers. Researchers built TCR beta cDNA using 5'RACE template switching with UMIs. TCRdb reprocessed the 5' RACE reads and keeps a single row for each CDR3 protein, giving no DNA. The sample includes 550,000 to 600,000 distinct CDR3 sequences. The germline gives CDR1 SGHTA, CDR2 FQGNSA. The CDR3 runs 13 residues. The sequenced material came from blood T cells: a sorted CD56 or NKG2C T cell subset, CD4+ or CD8+ T cells, or bulk PBMC T cells (not recorded which). The J gene is TRBJ2-3, the V gene TRBV7-2. The TCR originated in a man aged 18 to 29 in good health. Here the CDR3 reads CASSDPNTDTQYF. The full variable domain, with the rest looked up from reference TRBV7-2 and TRBJ2-3, is GAGVSQSPSNKVTEKGKDVELRCDPISGHTALYWYRQSLGQGLEFLIYFQGNSAPDKSGLPSDRFSAERTGGSVSTLTIQRTQQEDSAVYLCASSDPNTDTQYFGPGTRLTVL.